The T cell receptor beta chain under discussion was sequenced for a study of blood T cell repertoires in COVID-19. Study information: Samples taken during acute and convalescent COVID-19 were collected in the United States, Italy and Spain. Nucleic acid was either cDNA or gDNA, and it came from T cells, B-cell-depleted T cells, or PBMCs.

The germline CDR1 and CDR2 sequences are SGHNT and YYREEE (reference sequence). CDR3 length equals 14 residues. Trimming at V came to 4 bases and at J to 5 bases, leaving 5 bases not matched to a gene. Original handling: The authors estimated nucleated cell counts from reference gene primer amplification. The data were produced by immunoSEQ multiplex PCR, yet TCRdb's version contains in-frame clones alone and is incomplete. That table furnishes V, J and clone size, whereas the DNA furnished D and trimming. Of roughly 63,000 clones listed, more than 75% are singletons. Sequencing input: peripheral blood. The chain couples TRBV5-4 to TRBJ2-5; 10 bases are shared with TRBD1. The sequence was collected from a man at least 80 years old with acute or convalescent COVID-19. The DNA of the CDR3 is TGTGCCAGCAGCGGGGACAGGGGTCGGGAGACCCAGTACTTC. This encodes CASSGDRGRETQYF.